This paragraph reports one T cell receptor beta chain. No antigen is known for it. No base quality values were provided; no much bigger clone lies one nucleotide off. The entry originates in a study of technical replicates of blood from a handful of donors (dated by TCRdb to 2015 to 2018). Trimming takes 0 bases off V and 3 bases off J; junction bases not matched to a gene: 7. The germline V gene specifies KGHSH as CDR1 and LQKENI as CDR2. From the cysteine through the phenylalanine, the CDR3 covers 17 amino acids. Solely the CDR3 DNA is kept, with 51 bases framed from the first base. Library prep was done by the immunoSEQ multiplex PCR assay. Held by TCRdb, this immuneACCESS table contains in-frame sequences only and omits some clones. Under half of the omission traces to an unresolved V gene where checked; the cause of the rest is unknown. Across this sample there are 80,000 to 90,000 clones, with less than 95% seen only once. The biggest ten clones account for about 0.25% of the sample.

Sequencing was carried out using T cells isolated from PBMCs. Recombination linked TRBV18 to TRBJ1-4; 7 bases in between match TRBD1. This TCR was sampled from a human donor in good health. The DNA sequence follows: TGTGCCAGCTCACCACCGCAGGGGGATACGGCTAATGAAAAACTGTTTTTT. Its amino acids are CASSPPQGDTANEKLFF.